This TCR beta chain originates from a study of blood T cell repertoires in COVID-19. Original handling: Amplification of reference gene primers provided the estimated nucleated cell counts. Data came from immunoSEQ multiplex PCR; TCRdb stores just in-frame clones and leaves some out. V, J and clone size are those of that table, while D and trimming were read from the DNA. The sample yields 110,000 to 150,000 clones, around 83% seen once. CDR3 size: 14 residues. The J segment lost 4 bases and the V segment lost 6 bases, leaving 6 bases of the junction unmatched. CDR1 and CDR2 (germline): MNHEY, SVGAGI.

The sequenced sample was peripheral blood. The rearrangement links TRBV6-5 to TRBJ2-7, with 10 bases fitting TRBD1. The source is a human donor in a cohort sampled during active COVID-19. CDR3 residues: CASSADRGLYEQYF. The CDR3 bases are TGTGCCAGCAGCGCAGACAGGGGGCTATACGAGCAGTACTTC.